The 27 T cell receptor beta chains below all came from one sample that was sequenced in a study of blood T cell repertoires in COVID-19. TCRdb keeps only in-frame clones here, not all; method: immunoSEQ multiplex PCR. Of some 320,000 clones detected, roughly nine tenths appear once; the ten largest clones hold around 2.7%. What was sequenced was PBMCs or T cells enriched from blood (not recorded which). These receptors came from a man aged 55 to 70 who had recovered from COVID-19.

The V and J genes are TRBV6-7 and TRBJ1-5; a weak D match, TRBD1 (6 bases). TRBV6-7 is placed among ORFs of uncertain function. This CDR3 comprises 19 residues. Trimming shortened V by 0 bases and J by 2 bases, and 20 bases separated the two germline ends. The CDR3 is CASSYSDRFLAHGNQPQHF. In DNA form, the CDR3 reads TGTGCCAGCAGTTACTCTGACAGGTTTCTGGCTCACGGCAATCAGCCCCAGCATTTT.

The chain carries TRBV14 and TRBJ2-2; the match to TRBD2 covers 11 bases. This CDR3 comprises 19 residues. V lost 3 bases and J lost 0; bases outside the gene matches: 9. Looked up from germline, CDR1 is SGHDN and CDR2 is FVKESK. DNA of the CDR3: TGTGCCAGCAGCCAGGACGGACTAGCGGGTTATACGAACACCGGGGAGCTGTTTTTT. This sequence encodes CASSQDGLAGYTNTGELFF.

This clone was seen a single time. The CDR3 here is CASSPPGEAAYGYTF. The CDR3 nucleotides are TGTGCCAGCAGCCCCCCGGGGGAGGCGGCCTATGGCTACACCTTC. This rearrangement joins TRBV7-8 to TRBJ1-2; perhaps TRBD1 as D (5 bases). V dropped 5 bases and J dropped 4 bases, with 17 bases sitting between them. There are 15 residues in the CDR3. Per germline, CDR1 SGHVS and CDR2 FQNEAQ.

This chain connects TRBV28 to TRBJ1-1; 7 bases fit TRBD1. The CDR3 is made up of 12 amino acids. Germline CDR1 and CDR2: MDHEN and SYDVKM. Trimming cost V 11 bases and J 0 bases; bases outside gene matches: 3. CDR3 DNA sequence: TGTGCCGGGGGACAGATGAACACTGAAGCTTTCTTT. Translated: CAGGQMNTEAFF.

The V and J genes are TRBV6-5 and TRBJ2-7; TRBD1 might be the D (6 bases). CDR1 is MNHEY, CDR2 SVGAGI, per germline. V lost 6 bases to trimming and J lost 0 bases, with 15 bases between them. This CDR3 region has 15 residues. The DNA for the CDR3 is TGTGCCAGCAGAACCCTAGGGGGTAGCTCCTACGAGCAGTACTTC. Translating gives CASRTLGGSSYEQYF.

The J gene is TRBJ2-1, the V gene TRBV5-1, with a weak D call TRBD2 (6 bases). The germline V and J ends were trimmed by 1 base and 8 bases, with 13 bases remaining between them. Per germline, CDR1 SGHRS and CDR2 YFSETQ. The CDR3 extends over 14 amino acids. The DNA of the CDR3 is TGCGCCAGCAGCTTGTCCGGGAGAGGCGATGAGCAGTTCTTC. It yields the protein CASSLSGRGDEQFF.

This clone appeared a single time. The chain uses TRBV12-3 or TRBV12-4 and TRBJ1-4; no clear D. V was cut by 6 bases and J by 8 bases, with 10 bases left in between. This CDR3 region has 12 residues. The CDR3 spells CASRRSGEKLFF. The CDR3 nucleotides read TGTGCCAGCAGAAGGTCGGGAGAAAAACTGTTTTTT.

CDR3: CAISGTIENQPQHF. CDR3 bases: TGTGCCATCAGTGGGACAATCGAGAATCAGCCCCAGCATTTT. V gene TRBV10-3 combines with J gene TRBJ1-5; D perhaps matches TRBD1 (5 bases). Germline V CDR1 and CDR2: ENHRY, SYGVKD. V lost 4 bases and J 4 bases, leaving 11 bases between the germline ends. This CDR3 has 14 residues.

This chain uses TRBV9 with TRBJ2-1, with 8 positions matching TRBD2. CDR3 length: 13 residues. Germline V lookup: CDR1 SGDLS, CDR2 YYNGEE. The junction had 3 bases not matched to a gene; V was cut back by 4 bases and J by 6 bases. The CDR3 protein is CASSLLAGNEQFF. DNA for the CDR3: TGTGCCAGCAGCCTTCTAGCGGGCAATGAGCAGTTCTTC.

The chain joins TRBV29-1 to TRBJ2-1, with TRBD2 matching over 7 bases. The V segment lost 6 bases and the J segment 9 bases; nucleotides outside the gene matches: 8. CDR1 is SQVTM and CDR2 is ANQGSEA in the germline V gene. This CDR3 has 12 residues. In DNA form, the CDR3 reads TGCAGCGTGCAGGAGCGGGAATTTGAGCAGTTCTTC. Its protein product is CSVQEREFEQFF.

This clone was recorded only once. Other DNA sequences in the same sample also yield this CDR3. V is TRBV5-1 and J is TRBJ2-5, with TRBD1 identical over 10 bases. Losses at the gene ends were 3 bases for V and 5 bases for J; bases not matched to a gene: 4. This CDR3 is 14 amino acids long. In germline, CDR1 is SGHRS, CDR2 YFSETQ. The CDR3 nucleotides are TGCGCCAGCAGCTCGGGACAGGGGAGGGAGACCCAGTACTTC. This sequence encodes CASSSGQGRETQYF.

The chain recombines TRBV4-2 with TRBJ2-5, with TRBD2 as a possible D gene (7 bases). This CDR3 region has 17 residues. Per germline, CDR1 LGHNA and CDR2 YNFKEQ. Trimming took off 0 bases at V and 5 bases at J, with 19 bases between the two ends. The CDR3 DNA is TGTGCCAGCAGCCAAGATCCGGGGGGCGCGACGCGTGAGACCCAGTACTTC. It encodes CASSQDPGGATRETQYF.

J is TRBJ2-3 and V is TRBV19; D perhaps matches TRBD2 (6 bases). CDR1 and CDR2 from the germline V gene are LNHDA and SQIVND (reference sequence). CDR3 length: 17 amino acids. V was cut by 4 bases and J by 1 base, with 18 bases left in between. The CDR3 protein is CASSTPGRRGGTDTQYF. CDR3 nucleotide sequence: TGTGCCAGTAGTACCCCCGGGCGGCGGGGTGGCACAGATACGCAGTATTTT.

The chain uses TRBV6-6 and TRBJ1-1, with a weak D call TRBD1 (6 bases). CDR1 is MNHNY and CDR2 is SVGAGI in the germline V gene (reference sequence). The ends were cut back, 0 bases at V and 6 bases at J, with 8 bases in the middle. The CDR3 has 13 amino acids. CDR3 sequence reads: CASSYSRGSEAFF. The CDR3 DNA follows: TGTGCCAGCAGTTACTCAAGGGGGTCTGAAGCTTTCTTT.

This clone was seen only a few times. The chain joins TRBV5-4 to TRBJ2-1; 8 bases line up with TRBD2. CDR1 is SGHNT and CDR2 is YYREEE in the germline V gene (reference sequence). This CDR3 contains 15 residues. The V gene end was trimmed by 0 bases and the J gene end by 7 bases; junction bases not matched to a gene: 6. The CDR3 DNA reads TGTGCCAGCAGCTTGGGGGGGTCTAGCGGGAATGAGCAGTTCTTC. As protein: CASSLGGSSGNEQFF.

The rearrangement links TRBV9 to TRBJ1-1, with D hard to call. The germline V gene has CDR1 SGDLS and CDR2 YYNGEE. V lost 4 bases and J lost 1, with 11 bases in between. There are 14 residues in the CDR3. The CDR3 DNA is TGTGCCAGCAGCCTCGAAGCGGAGAACACTGAAGCTTTCTTT. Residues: CASSLEAENTEAFF.

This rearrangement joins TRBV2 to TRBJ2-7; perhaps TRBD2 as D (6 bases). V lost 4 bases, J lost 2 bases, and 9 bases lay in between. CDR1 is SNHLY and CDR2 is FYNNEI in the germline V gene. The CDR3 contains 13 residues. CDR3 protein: CASSVGGTYEQYF. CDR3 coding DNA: TGTGCCAGCAGTGTCGGGGGAACCTACGAGCAGTACTTC.

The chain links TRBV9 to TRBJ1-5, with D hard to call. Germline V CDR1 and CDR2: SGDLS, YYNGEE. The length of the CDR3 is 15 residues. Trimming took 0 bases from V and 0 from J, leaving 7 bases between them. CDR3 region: CASSVDQDSNQPQHF. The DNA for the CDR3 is TGTGCCAGCAGCGTAGACCAGGATAGCAATCAGCCCCAGCATTTT. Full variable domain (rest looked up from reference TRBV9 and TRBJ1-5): DSGVTQTPKHLITATGQRVTLRCSPRSGDLSVYWYQQSLDQGLQFLIQYYNGEERAKGNILERFSAQQFPDLHSELNLSSLELGDSALYFCASSVDQDSNQPQHFGDGTRLSIL.

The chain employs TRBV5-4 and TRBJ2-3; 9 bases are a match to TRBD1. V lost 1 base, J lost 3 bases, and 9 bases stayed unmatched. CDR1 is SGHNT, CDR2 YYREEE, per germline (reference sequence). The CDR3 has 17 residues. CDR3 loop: CASSLLGTGFWTDTQYF. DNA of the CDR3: TGTGCCAGCAGCTTGTTGGGGACAGGGTTCTGGACAGATACGCAGTATTTT.

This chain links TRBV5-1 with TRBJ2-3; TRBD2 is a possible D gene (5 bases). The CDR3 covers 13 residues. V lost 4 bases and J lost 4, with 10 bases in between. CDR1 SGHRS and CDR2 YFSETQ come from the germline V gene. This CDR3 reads CASSPRTADTQYF. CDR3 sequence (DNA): TGCGCCAGCAGCCCACGGACTGCAGATACGCAGTATTTT.

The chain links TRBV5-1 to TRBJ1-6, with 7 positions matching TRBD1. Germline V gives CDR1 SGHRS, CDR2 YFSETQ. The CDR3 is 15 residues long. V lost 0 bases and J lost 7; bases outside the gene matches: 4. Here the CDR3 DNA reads TGCGCCAGCAGCTTGGGACAGGGCAAAAATTCACCCCTCCACTTT. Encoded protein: CASSLGQGKNSPLHF. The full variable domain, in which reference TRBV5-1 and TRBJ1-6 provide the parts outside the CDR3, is KAGVTQTPRYLIKTRGQQVTLSCSPISGHRSVSWYQQTPGQGLQFLFEYFSETQRNKGNFPGRFSGRQFSNSRSEMNVSTLELGDSALYLCASSLGQGKNSPLHFGNGTRLTVT.

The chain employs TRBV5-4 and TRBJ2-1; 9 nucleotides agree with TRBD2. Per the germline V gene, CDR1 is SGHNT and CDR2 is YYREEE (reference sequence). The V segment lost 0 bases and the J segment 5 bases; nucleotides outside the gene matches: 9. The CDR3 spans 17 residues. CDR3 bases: TGTGCCAGCAGCTTGGGGGTAGCGGGGGCGTATGACAATGAGCAGTTCTTC. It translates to CASSLGVAGAYDNEQFF.

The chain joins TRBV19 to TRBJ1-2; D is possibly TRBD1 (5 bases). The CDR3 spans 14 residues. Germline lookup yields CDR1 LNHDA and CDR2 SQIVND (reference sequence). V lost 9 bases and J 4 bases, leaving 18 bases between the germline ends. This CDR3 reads CASSDAGRLYGYTF. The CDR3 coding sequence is TGTGCCAGCAGCGACGCGGGACGACTCTATGGCTACACCTTC.

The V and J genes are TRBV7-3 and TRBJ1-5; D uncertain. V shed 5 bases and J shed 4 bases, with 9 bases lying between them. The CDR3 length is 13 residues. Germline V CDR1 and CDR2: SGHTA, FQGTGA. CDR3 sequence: CASSLTRNQPQHF. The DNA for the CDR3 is TGTGCCAGCAGCCTTACAAGAAATCAGCCCCAGCATTTT.

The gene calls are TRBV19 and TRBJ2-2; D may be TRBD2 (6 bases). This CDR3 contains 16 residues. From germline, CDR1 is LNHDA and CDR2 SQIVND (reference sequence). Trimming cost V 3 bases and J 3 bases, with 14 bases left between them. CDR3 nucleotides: TGTGCCAGTAGTATGGGCGGGATAGCGGACACCGGGGAGCTGTTTTTT. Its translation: CASSMGGIADTGELFF.

The CDR3: CASSWPLRDRSLSNQPQHF. For the CDR3, the DNA is TGTGCCAGCAGTTGGCCTTTGCGGGACAGGTCCCTTAGCAATCAGCCCCAGCATTTT. The rearrangement joins TRBV27 to TRBJ1-5; 8 bases align to TRBD1. The CDR3 consists of 19 residues. The V segment lost 4 bases and the J segment 0 bases; nucleotides outside the gene matches: 14. Germline V gene lookup returns CDR1 MNHEY and CDR2 SMNVEV (reference sequence).

The CDR3 sequence is CASSLSGGRADTQYF. DNA of the CDR3: TGTGCCAGCAGCTTGTCGGGGGGGAGGGCAGATACGCAGTATTTT. J is TRBJ2-3 and V is TRBV7-2, with TRBD2 matching over 8 bases. CDR3 size: 15 residues. Germline V lookup: CDR1 SGHTA, CDR2 FQGNSA. Trimming took 3 bases from V and 4 from J; bases not matched to a gene: 6.